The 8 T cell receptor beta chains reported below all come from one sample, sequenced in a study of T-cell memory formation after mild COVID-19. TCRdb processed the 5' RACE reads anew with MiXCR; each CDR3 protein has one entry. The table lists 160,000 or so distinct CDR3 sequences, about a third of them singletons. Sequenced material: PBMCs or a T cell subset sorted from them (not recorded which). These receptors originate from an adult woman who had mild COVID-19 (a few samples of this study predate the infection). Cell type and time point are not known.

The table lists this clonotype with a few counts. CDR3 nucleotides: TGCAGTGCTAGAGATCTAATTCGGGTGAGCGTCGGCTCCTACAATGAGCAGTTCTTC. Translating gives CSARDLIRVSVGSYNEQFF. This chain links TRBV20-1 with TRBJ2-1; the D is unclear. This CDR3 region has 19 residues. V was shortened by 0 bases and J by 0 bases, with 21 bases between the two germline ends. Germline CDR1 and CDR2: DFQATT and SNEGSKA (reference sequence).

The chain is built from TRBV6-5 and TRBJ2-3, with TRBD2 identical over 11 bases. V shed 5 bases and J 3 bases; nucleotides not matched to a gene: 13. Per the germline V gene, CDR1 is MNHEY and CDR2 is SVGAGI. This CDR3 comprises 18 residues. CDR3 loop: CASSHFILAGEETDTQYF. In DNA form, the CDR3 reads TGTGCCAGCAGTCACTTCATACTAGCGGGAGAAGAGACAGATACGCAGTATTTT.

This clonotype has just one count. The CDR3 region is CASSSLLRTGMNTEAFF. The CDR3 DNA sequence: TGCGCCAGCAGCTCCCTCCTAAGGACAGGAATGAACACTGAAGCTTTCTTT. This chain uses TRBV5-1 with TRBJ1-1; 7 nucleotides match TRBD1. The germline gives CDR1 SGHRS, CDR2 YFSETQ. The CDR3 totals 17 residues. V trimming: 3 bases; J trimming: 0 bases; junction bases outside the gene matches: 11.

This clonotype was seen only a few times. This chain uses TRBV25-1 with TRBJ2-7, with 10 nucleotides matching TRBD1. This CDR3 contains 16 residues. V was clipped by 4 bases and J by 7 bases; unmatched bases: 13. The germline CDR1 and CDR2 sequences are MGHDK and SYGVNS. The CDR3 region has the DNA TGTGCCAGCAGTGTCCCGCCGAGACAGGGGGCGGAGGAGCAGTACTTC. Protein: CASSVPPRQGAEEQYF.

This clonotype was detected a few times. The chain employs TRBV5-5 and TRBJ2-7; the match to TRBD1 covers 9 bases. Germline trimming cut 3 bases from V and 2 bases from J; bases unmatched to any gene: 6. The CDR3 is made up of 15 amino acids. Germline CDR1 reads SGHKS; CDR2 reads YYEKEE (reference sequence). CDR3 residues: CASSSAGTGPYEQYF. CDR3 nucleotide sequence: TGTGCCAGCAGCTCAGCCGGGACAGGGCCCTACGAGCAGTACTTC.

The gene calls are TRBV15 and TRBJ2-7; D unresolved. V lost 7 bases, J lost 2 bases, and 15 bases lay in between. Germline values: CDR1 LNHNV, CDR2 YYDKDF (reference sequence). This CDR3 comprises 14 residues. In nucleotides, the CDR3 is TGTGCCACCAAGCTAGGGTCCGAACCCTACGAGCAGTACTTC. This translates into CATKLGSEPYEQYF. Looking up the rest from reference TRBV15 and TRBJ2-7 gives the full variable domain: DAMVIQNPRYQVTQFGKPVTLSCSQTLNHNVMYWYQQKSSQAPKLLFHYYDKDFNNEADTPDNFQSRRPNTSFCFLDIRSPGLGDTAMYLCATKLGSEPYEQYFGPGTRLTVT.

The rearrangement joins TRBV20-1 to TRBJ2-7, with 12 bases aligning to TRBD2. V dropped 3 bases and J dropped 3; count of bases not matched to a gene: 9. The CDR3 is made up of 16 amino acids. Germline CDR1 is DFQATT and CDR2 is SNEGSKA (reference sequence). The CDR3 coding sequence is TGCAGTGCTAGTACTAGCGGGGGGCGAGGGCGCTACGAGCAGTACTTC. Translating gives CSASTSGGRGRYEQYF.

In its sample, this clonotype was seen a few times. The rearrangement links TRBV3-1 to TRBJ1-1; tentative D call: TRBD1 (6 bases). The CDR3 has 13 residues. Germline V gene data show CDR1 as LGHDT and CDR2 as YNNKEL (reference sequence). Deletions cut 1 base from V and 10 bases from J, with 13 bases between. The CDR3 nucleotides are TGTGCCAGCAGCCAAGCGGGGGCGCAGAGAGCTTTCTTT. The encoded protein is CASSQAGAQRAFF. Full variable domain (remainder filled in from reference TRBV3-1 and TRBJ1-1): DTAVSQTPKYLVTQMGNDKSIKCEQNLGHDTMYWYKQDSKKFLKIMFSYNNKELIINETVPNRFSPKSPDKAHLNLHINSLELGDSAVYFCASSQAGAQRAFFGQGTRLTVV.